This is a list of T cell receptor beta chains from one sample in a study of blood T cell repertoires in COVID-19. Assay: immunoSEQ multiplex PCR; the TCRdb copy retains only in-frame clones and omits some. The table lists about half a million clones, 70% to 90% of them singletons. Sequences were obtained from peripheral blood. The receptors were gathered from a human donor in a cohort sampled during active COVID-19. Both conserved end residues are part of each CDR3. The order of the fields is clone size, V gene, J gene, D gene, CDR3 protein, CDR3 DNA. The D gene is left open where the match is weak. Some rows mark clone size as missing; the rest say once, few, many or name a class of expanded clone.

abundance: -; v_gene: TRBV6-5; j_gene: TRBJ1-2; d_gene: -; CDR3aa: CASSVSSPVNYGYTF; CDR3nt: TGTGCCAGCTCCGTTTCTAGTCCTGTTAACTATGGCTACACCTTC
abundance: -; v_gene: TRBV12-5; j_gene: TRBJ2-1; d_gene: -; CDR3aa: CASGGGSSNEQFF; CDR3nt: TGTGCTAGTGGGGGGGGAAGTTCCAATGAGCAGTTCTTC
abundance: -; v_gene: TRBV6-1; j_gene: TRBJ1-6; d_gene: -; CDR3aa: CASSERVGSPLHF; CDR3nt: TGTGCCAGCAGTGAACGGGTAGGCTCACCCCTCCACTTT
abundance: -; v_gene: TRBV28; j_gene: TRBJ1-2; d_gene: TRBD1; CDR3aa: CASSLFGQDGYTF; CDR3nt: TGTGCCAGCAGTTTATTTGGACAGGATGGCTACACCTTC
abundance: -; v_gene: TRBV28; j_gene: TRBJ1-2; d_gene: -; CDR3aa: CASSSPGSYGYTF; CDR3nt: TGTGCCAGCAGTTCCCCGGGGAGCTATGGCTACACCTTC
abundance: -; v_gene: TRBV6-4; j_gene: TRBJ1-5; d_gene: -; CDR3aa: CASSLYQGSNQPQHF; CDR3nt: TGTGCCAGCAGTTTATACCAGGGTAGCAATCAGCCCCAGCATTTT
abundance: -; v_gene: TRBV6-1; j_gene: TRBJ2-5; d_gene: TRBD2; CDR3aa: CASSETSGNTGETQYF; CDR3nt: TGTGCCAGCAGTGAAACTAGCGGGAACACCGGGGAGACCCAGTACTTC
abundance: once; v_gene: TRBV18; j_gene: TRBJ1-1; d_gene: -; CDR3aa: CASSPEGENTEAFF; CDR3nt: TGTGCCAGCTCACCAGAGGGAGAAAACACTGAAGCTTTCTTT
abundance: -; v_gene: TRBV6-1; j_gene: TRBJ2-1; d_gene: TRBD2; CDR3aa: CASSERRTSGGGEQFF; CDR3nt: TGTGCCAGCAGTGAAAGACGGACTAGCGGGGGGGGTGAGCAGTTCTTC
abundance: -; v_gene: TRBV6-6; j_gene: TRBJ2-2; d_gene: TRBD1; CDR3aa: CASSYGRGRAGELFF; CDR3nt: TGTGCCAGCAGTTATGGCAGGGGGCGGGCCGGGGAGCTGTTTTTT
abundance: -; v_gene: TRBV28; j_gene: TRBJ1-1; d_gene: TRBD1; CDR3aa: CASILSMDRETEAFF; CDR3nt: TGTGCCAGCATACTTTCGATGGACAGGGAGACTGAAGCTTTCTTT
abundance: -; v_gene: TRBV9; j_gene: TRBJ1-1; d_gene: TRBD1; CDR3aa: CASSVAGDRGEAFF; CDR3nt: TGTGCCAGCAGCGTAGCTGGCGACAGGGGTGAAGCTTTCTTT
abundance: -; v_gene: TRBV30; j_gene: TRBJ2-2; d_gene: -; CDR3aa: CAWSLGLDGSGELFF; CDR3nt: TGTGCCTGGAGCCTGGGGCTAGACGGTAGCGGGGAGCTGTTTTTT
abundance: -; v_gene: TRBV6-2/TRBV6-3; j_gene: TRBJ2-7; d_gene: TRBD2; CDR3aa: CASSSVSGRAGGEQYF; CDR3nt: TGTGCCAGCAGTTCGGTTAGCGGGAGGGCCGGAGGCGAGCAGTACTTC
abundance: -; v_gene: TRBV6-5; j_gene: TRBJ2-1; d_gene: -; CDR3aa: CASSETANNEQFF; CDR3nt: TGTGCCAGCAGCGAGACAGCCAACAATGAGCAGTTCTTC
abundance: -; v_gene: TRBV3-1/TRBV3-2; j_gene: TRBJ2-3; d_gene: -; CDR3aa: CASSQAGAADTQYF; CDR3nt: TGTGCCAGCAGCCAAGCGGGAGCAGCAGATACGCAGTATTTT
abundance: -; v_gene: TRBV18; j_gene: TRBJ2-3; d_gene: -; CDR3aa: CASSRDISTDTQYF; CDR3nt: TGTGCCAGCTCCCGGGACATAAGCACAGATACGCAGTATTTT
abundance: -; v_gene: TRBV19; j_gene: TRBJ2-2; d_gene: -; CDR3aa: CASSIFSANTGELFF; CDR3nt: TGTGCCAGTAGTATTTTTTCGGCGAACACCGGGGAGCTGTTTTTT
abundance: -; v_gene: TRBV3-1/TRBV3-2; j_gene: TRBJ2-3; d_gene: TRBD1; CDR3aa: CASSQAYLGGLGDTQYF; CDR3nt: TGTGCCAGCAGCCAAGCGTACCTAGGGGGCCTAGGCGATACGCAGTATTTT
abundance: once; v_gene: TRBV4-1; j_gene: TRBJ2-7; d_gene: -; CDR3aa: CASSQEGRLKEQYF; CDR3nt: TGCGCCAGCAGCCAAGAGGGGCGACTCAAGGAGCAGTACTTC
abundance: few; v_gene: TRBV6-2/TRBV6-3; j_gene: TRBJ1-5; d_gene: -; CDR3aa: CASRYREGGGEPQHF; CDR3nt: TGTGCCAGCAGATACAGGGAGGGGGGCGGCGAGCCCCAGCATTTT
abundance: -; v_gene: TRBV5-1; j_gene: TRBJ1-2; d_gene: -; CDR3aa: CASSPQSYGYTF; CDR3nt: TGCGCCAGCAGCCCACAGAGCTATGGCTACACCTTC
abundance: -; v_gene: TRBV3-1/TRBV3-2; j_gene: TRBJ1-2; d_gene: -; CDR3aa: CASSPSGDYGYTF; CDR3nt: TGTGCCAGCAGCCCGTCCGGGGACTATGGCTACACCTTC
abundance: -; v_gene: TRBV9; j_gene: TRBJ1-1; d_gene: -; CDR3aa: CASSVARRGASTEAFF; CDR3nt: TGTGCCAGCAGCGTAGCTAGGCGGGGGGCGAGCACTGAAGCTTTCTTT
abundance: -; v_gene: TRBV5-1; j_gene: TRBJ2-3; d_gene: TRBD2; CDR3aa: CASSLEGLGTDTQYF; CDR3nt: TGCGCCAGCAGCTTGGAGGGACTAGGGACAGATACGCAGTATTTT
abundance: few; v_gene: TRBV2; j_gene: TRBJ1-1; d_gene: -; CDR3aa: CAMGEDTEAFF; CDR3nt: TGTGCGATGGGGGAGGACACTGAAGCTTTCTTT
abundance: once; v_gene: TRBV19; j_gene: TRBJ2-2; d_gene: TRBD1; CDR3aa: CASTITGGTGELFF; CDR3nt: TGTGCCAGTACCATCACAGGGGGCACCGGGGAGCTGTTTTTT
abundance: -; v_gene: TRBV28; j_gene: TRBJ1-2; d_gene: -; CDR3aa: CASSSTGQFYGYTF; CDR3nt: TGTGCCAGCAGTTCGACCGGACAGTTCTATGGCTACACCTTC
abundance: -; v_gene: TRBV21-1; j_gene: TRBJ2-3; d_gene: -; CDR3aa: CASSKGVGGGSTDTQYF; CDR3nt: -
abundance: -; v_gene: TRBV19; j_gene: TRBJ2-1; d_gene: TRBD2; CDR3aa: CASSISSGRHNEQFF; CDR3nt: TGTGCCAGTAGTATTTCTAGCGGGCGACACAATGAGCAGTTCTTC
abundance: -; v_gene: TRBV18; j_gene: TRBJ2-2; d_gene: -; CDR3aa: CASSPSGSESGELFF; CDR3nt: TGTGCCAGCTCACCAAGTGGGAGCGAGAGCGGGGAGCTGTTTTTT
abundance: -; v_gene: TRBV18; j_gene: TRBJ1-4; d_gene: TRBD1; CDR3aa: CASSPATGATNEKLFF; CDR3nt: TGTGCCAGCTCACCCGCGACAGGGGCAACTAATGAAAAACTGTTTTTT
abundance: once; v_gene: TRBV2; j_gene: TRBJ2-3; d_gene: -; CDR3aa: CASLREQTDTQYF; CDR3nt: TGTGCCAGCCTCCGGGAACAGACGGATACGCAGTATTTT
abundance: few; v_gene: TRBV7-9; j_gene: TRBJ1-1; d_gene: -; CDR3aa: CASSSRIRGGTEAFF; CDR3nt: TGTGCCAGCAGCTCGAGGATTAGGGGGGGCACTGAAGCTTTCTTT
abundance: -; v_gene: TRBV15; j_gene: TRBJ1-6; d_gene: -; CDR3aa: CATSRDAGGNSPLHF; CDR3nt: TGTGCCACCAGCAGAGATGCGGGGGGGAATTCACCCCTCCACTTT
abundance: -; v_gene: TRBV11-2; j_gene: TRBJ2-1; d_gene: TRBD2; CDR3aa: CASSPSRPRLADNEQFF; CDR3nt: TGTGCCAGCAGCCCCTCCCGCCCGCGACTAGCGGACAATGAGCAGTTCTTC
abundance: -; v_gene: TRBV7-9; j_gene: TRBJ2-4; d_gene: -; CDR3aa: CASSLTGLGGKNIQYF; CDR3nt: TGTGCCAGCAGCTTAACAGGCTTGGGGGGCAAAAACATTCAGTACTTC
abundance: once; v_gene: TRBV5-1; j_gene: TRBJ2-1; d_gene: -; CDR3aa: CASSYLAGRKDNEQFF; CDR3nt: TGCGCCAGCAGCTACCTCGCAGGTCGCAAGGACAATGAGCAGTTCTTC
abundance: -; v_gene: TRBV5-1; j_gene: TRBJ2-5; d_gene: -; CDR3aa: CASSRSLSARETQYF; CDR3nt: TGCGCCAGCAGCCGGAGTCTGAGTGCCCGGGAGACCCAGTACTTC
abundance: -; v_gene: TRBV7-2; j_gene: TRBJ2-3; d_gene: -; CDR3aa: CASSLLGSGNGLTDTQYF; CDR3nt: TGTGCCAGCAGCCTCCTGGGCAGTGGTAACGGACTCACAGATACGCAGTATTTT
abundance: -; v_gene: TRBV19; j_gene: TRBJ2-3; d_gene: -; CDR3aa: CASSISRTDTQYF; CDR3nt: TGTGCCAGTAGTATTTCGCGTACAGATACGCAGTATTTT
abundance: -; v_gene: TRBV11-2; j_gene: TRBJ1-5; d_gene: -; CDR3aa: CASSGGAEWGQPQHF; CDR3nt: TGTGCCAGCAGTGGGGGGGCAGAGTGGGGTCAGCCCCAGCATTTT
abundance: -; v_gene: TRBV9; j_gene: TRBJ2-2; d_gene: TRBD2; CDR3aa: CASSGTSGPTGELFF; CDR3nt: TGTGCCAGCAGCGGGACTAGCGGACCCACCGGGGAGCTGTTTTTT
abundance: few; v_gene: TRBV6-5; j_gene: TRBJ2-1; d_gene: -; CDR3aa: CASSYLNEQFF; CDR3nt: TGTGCCAGCAGTTACTTAAATGAGCAGTTCTTC
abundance: -; v_gene: TRBV29-1; j_gene: TRBJ1-1; d_gene: TRBD1; CDR3aa: CSVKTGMNTEAFF; CDR3nt: TGCAGCGTCAAGACAGGGATGAACACTGAAGCTTTCTTT
abundance: -; v_gene: TRBV3-1/TRBV3-2; j_gene: TRBJ1-2; d_gene: -; CDR3aa: CASSQVPDSGYDGYTF; CDR3nt: TGTGCCAGCAGCCAAGTCCCTGACTCTGGGTACGACGGCTACACCTTC
abundance: -; v_gene: TRBV6-1; j_gene: TRBJ2-3; d_gene: TRBD2; CDR3aa: CASSEAHRAGVSDTQYF; CDR3nt: TGTGCCAGCAGTGAAGCGCACCGAGCGGGAGTATCGGATACGCAGTATTTT
abundance: -; v_gene: TRBV11-2; j_gene: TRBJ2-1; d_gene: TRBD2; CDR3aa: CASSSGLGYNEQFF; CDR3nt: TGTGCCAGCAGCTCCGGACTAGGCTACAATGAGCAGTTCTTC
abundance: -; v_gene: TRBV6-2/TRBV6-3; j_gene: TRBJ2-3; d_gene: -; CDR3aa: CASSYSNRPQGTQYF; CDR3nt: TGTGCCAGCAGTTACTCGAACCGTCCCCAGGGGACGCAGTATTTT
abundance: -; v_gene: TRBV4-1; j_gene: TRBJ1-1; d_gene: TRBD1; CDR3aa: CASRTTGAGHTEAFF; CDR3nt: TGCGCCAGCAGGACTACAGGGGCCGGGCACACTGAAGCTTTCTTT
abundance: -; v_gene: TRBV2; j_gene: TRBJ1-2; d_gene: -; CDR3aa: CASSEGRGQNYGYTF; CDR3nt: TGTGCCAGCAGTGAAGGCCGGGGTCAGAACTATGGCTACACCTTC
abundance: -; v_gene: TRBV28; j_gene: TRBJ2-3; d_gene: -; CDR3aa: CASRPGRGSDTQYF; CDR3nt: TGTGCCAGCAGACCCGGAAGGGGGTCGGATACGCAGTATTTT
abundance: -; v_gene: TRBV28; j_gene: TRBJ2-5; d_gene: TRBD2; CDR3aa: CASSSTSGFETQYF; CDR3nt: TGTGCCAGCAGTTCGACTAGCGGTTTTGAGACCCAGTACTTC
abundance: -; v_gene: TRBV10-2; j_gene: TRBJ2-2; d_gene: TRBD1; CDR3aa: CASSGTANTGELFF; CDR3nt: TGCGCCAGCTCCGGGACAGCGAACACCGGGGAGCTGTTTTTT
abundance: -; v_gene: TRBV5-4; j_gene: TRBJ1-3; d_gene: -; CDR3aa: CASSLGFQGPGNTIYF; CDR3nt: TGTGCCAGCAGCTTGGGATTTCAGGGTCCTGGAAACACCATATATTTT
abundance: -; v_gene: TRBV30; j_gene: TRBJ2-1; d_gene: -; CDR3aa: CAWSGGDEQFF; CDR3nt: TGTGCCTGGAGCGGCGGGGATGAGCAGTTCTTC